The clone carrying this T cell receptor beta chain was found a few times. Its antigen is currently unknown. The data were taken from a study of blood T cells in healthy people across ages. Study-level points and caveats: Percentage of naive T cells showed a strong correlation with TCR beta diversity.

Through a sample-barcoded 5' primer and a J-beta primer mix, a second PCR was run for roughly 6 to 11 cycles. Each of the samples gave a minimum of 3 million paired-end reads that contained CDR3. TCRdb fed the 5' RACE reads into MiXCR, producing one record per CDR3 protein. Here the sample spans about 730,000 distinct CDR3 sequences, roughly 43% being singletons. The receptor's source is a woman aged 60-75 years in good health. The sequenced material came from blood.

CDR3 residues: CASSQAVGGEVTNEQFF. The CDR3 DNA sequence: TGTGCCAGCAGCCAAGCTGTGGGGGGGGAGGTTACAAATGAGCAGTTCTTC. The V call is TRBV4-2, the J call TRBJ2-1; TRBD2 agrees at 7 bases. Per the germline V gene, CDR1 is LGHNA and CDR2 is YNFKEQ. This CDR3 has 17 amino acids. Trimming cost V 1 base and J 7 bases; bases outside gene matches: 13.